These 22 T cell receptor beta chains came from one sample sequenced in a study of T cell responses to AZD1222 COVID-19 vaccine. Here immunoSEQ multiplex PCR was the method, and the copy in TCRdb shows in-frame clones only, minus some. This sample has roughly 140,000 clones, with 88% found just once. The sequenced sample was peripheral blood, obtained on day 0 of AZD1222 vaccination. The receptors were sampled from an adult in good health.

This clone was seen at least ten times. The chain combines TRBV5-1 with TRBJ1-1; D ambiguous. The CDR3 contains 16 residues. CDR1 is SGHRS, CDR2 YFSETQ, per germline. The V and J ends lost 2 bases and 0 bases respectively, with 14 bases between them. CDR3 nucleotide sequence: TGCGCCAGCAGCTTCCGGACGAGGACGGTGAACACTGAAGCTTTCTTT. Translated: CASSFRTRTVNTEAFF. The variable domain in full, completed from reference TRBV5-1 and TRBJ1-1, reads KAGVTQTPRYLIKTRGQQVTLSCSPISGHRSVSWYQQTPGQGLQFLFEYFSETQRNKGNFPGRFSGRQFSNSRSEMNVSTLELGDSALYLCASSFRTRTVNTEAFFGQGTRLTVV.

The CDR3 nucleotides read TGTGCCAGCAGTCTCCCAGGGATCGGAAACACCATATATTTT. This translates into CASSLPGIGNTIYF. V usage is TRBV28 and J usage is TRBJ1-3; TRBD1 is a possible D gene (5 bases). Trimming removed 5 bases at V and 4 bases at J, with 12 bases between. The CDR3 is 14 amino acids. The V gene's germline CDR1 is MDHEN and CDR2 SYDVKM.

This rearrangement joins TRBV10-3 to TRBJ1-5, with D perhaps matching TRBD1 (6 bases). From germline, CDR1 is ENHRY and CDR2 SYGVKD. Trimming shortened V by 4 bases and J by 6 bases, and 22 bases separated the two germline ends. This CDR3 is 17 amino acids long. The CDR3 spells CAISGREGGVGVQPQHF. CDR3 bases: TGTGCCATCAGTGGAAGAGAAGGGGGGGTAGGCGTTCAGCCCCAGCATTTT.

This chain connects TRBV6-2 or TRBV6-3 to TRBJ1-6; D gene unclear. Germline CDR1 MNHEY, CDR2 SVGEGT. CDR3 length: 14 amino acids. Trimming removed 2 bases at V and 8 bases at J, with 10 bases between. CDR3 protein: CASSYGVRDSPLHF. The CDR3 coding sequence is TGTGCCAGCAGTTACGGGGTCAGAGATTCACCCCTCCACTTT.

This clone has a handful of counts. V is TRBV11-3 and J is TRBJ1-4; 8 positions match TRBD1. This CDR3 is built from 16 residues. The ends lost 1 base at V and 6 bases at J; junction bases unmatched: 7. CDR1 is SGHNT and CDR2 is YENEEA in the germline V gene. In DNA, the CDR3 is TGTGCCAGCAGCTTAGGCCTCAGGGGGCCCGATGAAAAACTGTTTTTT. This encodes CASSLGLRGPDEKLFF.

This chain links TRBV6-4 with TRBJ2-6; 10 nucleotides agree with TRBD1. Germline V gene data show CDR1 as MRHNA and CDR2 as SNTAGT. This CDR3 region has 16 residues. V shed 3 bases, J shed 1 base, and the junction held 0 bases outside the gene matches. The CDR3 DNA follows: TGTGCCAGCAGTGAGGACAGGGGGTCTGGGGCCAACGTCCTGACTTTC. Translated: CASSEDRGSGANVLTF.

The table lists this clone with a few counts. The V and J genes are TRBV7-9 and TRBJ1-3; D not resolved. The germline CDR1 and CDR2 sequences are SEHNR and FQNEAQ (reference sequence). The CDR3 runs 15 residues. Trimming took off 5 bases at V and 1 base at J, with 12 bases between the two ends. The CDR3 sequence: CASSRVLGSGNTIYF. CDR3 coding DNA: TGTGCCAGCAGCCGGGTGCTCGGGTCTGGAAACACCATATATTTT.

The CDR3 is CSVESGAEGSGANVLTF. CDR3 DNA sequence: TGCAGCGTTGAATCGGGAGCGGAGGGGTCTGGGGCCAACGTCCTGACTTTC. This chain uses TRBV29-1 with TRBJ2-6; TRBD2 is a possible D gene (6 bases). Germline CDR1 and CDR2: SQVTM and ANQGSEA. Trimming pared 2 bases from V and 1 base from J, leaving 15 bases between. There are 17 residues in the CDR3.

The chain combines TRBV4-3 with TRBJ2-7, with a weak D call TRBD2 (6 bases). Germline V gives CDR1 LGHNA, CDR2 YSLEER. V was clipped by 1 base and J by 6 bases, with 7 bases between them. The CDR3 is made up of 12 amino acids. The CDR3 DNA follows: TGCGCCAGCAGCCAAGCCGGGGGCGAGCAGTACTTC. Encoded protein: CASSQAGGEQYF.

The chain combines TRBV19 with TRBJ1-6; D remains ambiguous. Germline CDR1 LNHDA, CDR2 SQIVND (reference sequence). V was clipped by 9 bases and J by 8 bases, with 17 bases between them. The CDR3 spans 14 residues. The CDR3 nucleotides are TGTGCCAGAGGATTAAAGCGGATGGATTCACCCCTCCACTTT. It specifies CARGLKRMDSPLHF.

The V gene is TRBV7-6, the J gene TRBJ2-2, with 7 bases lining up with TRBD1. The CDR3 runs to 14 residues. The V gene end was trimmed by 5 bases and the J gene end by 5 bases; junction bases not matched to a gene: 5. The V gene's germline CDR1 is SGHVS and CDR2 FNYEAQ. CDR3 sequence: CASSRDSSTGELFF. The CDR3 coding sequence is TGTGCCAGCAGCCGGGACAGTTCGACCGGGGAGCTGTTTTTT.

The chain recombines TRBV5-6 with TRBJ1-5; D unclear. Trimming removed 5 bases at V and 5 bases at J, with 14 bases between. The CDR3 spans 14 residues. The V gene's germline CDR1 is SGHDT and CDR2 YYEEEE. CDR3 nucleotide sequence: TGTGCCAGCAGTACAGTGGGAGCGGATCAGCCCCAGCATTTT. As protein: CASSTVGADQPQHF.

The CDR3 DNA is TGTGCCATCAGTGACGCCGTCGGACAGGGTAACAACGAGCAGTACTTC. Its translation is CAISDAVGQGNNEQYF. This sequence joins TRBV10-3 and TRBJ2-7; the match to TRBD1 covers 8 bases. Germline V gene data show CDR1 as ENHRY and CDR2 as SYGVKD. The CDR3 is 16 amino acids. With 3 bases clipped from V and 5 bases from J, the junction kept 12 bases outside the gene matches.

In this sample, this clone turned up once. The V and J genes are TRBV6-5 and TRBJ1-5; maybe TRBD1 (6 bases). Germline V gene data show CDR1 as MNHEY and CDR2 as SVGAGI. The CDR3 sequence is 14 residues long. Trimming cost V 6 bases and J 3 bases, with 12 bases left between them. Here the CDR3 DNA reads TGTGCCAGCAGCCCGGACAGTCCCAATCAGCCCCAGCATTTT. Translated: CASSPDSPNQPQHF.

The V and J genes are TRBV29-1 and TRBJ1-3; 9 positions match TRBD1. CDR3 length equals 14 residues. The V segment lost 6 bases and the J segment 3 bases; nucleotides outside the gene matches: 6. Germline CDR1 is SQVTM and CDR2 is ANQGSEA. In DNA, the CDR3 is TGCAGCGTCACAGGGGGCTTAGTTGGAAACACCATATATTTT. Translating gives CSVTGGLVGNTIYF.

The chain uses TRBV19 and TRBJ1-2; 8 nucleotides match TRBD1. The CDR3 is made up of 16 amino acids. Per germline, CDR1 LNHDA and CDR2 SQIVND (reference sequence). The junction had 9 bases not matched to a gene; V was cut back by 1 base and J by 5 bases. The CDR3 loop reads CASSIAGQGAVYGYTF. The CDR3 coding sequence is TGTGCCAGTAGTATAGCTGGCCAGGGGGCTGTTTATGGCTACACCTTC.

The chain couples TRBV7-9 to TRBJ2-6; perhaps D is TRBD1 or TRBD2 (5 bases each). This CDR3 is built from 15 residues. Trimming removed 5 bases from V and 3 bases from J, with 11 bases in between. Germline-derived CDR1 and CDR2 are SEHNR and FQNEAQ (reference sequence). CDR3 DNA: TGTGCCAGCAGCGGAGGACACTTTGGGGCCAACGTCCTGACTTTC. It specifies CASSGGHFGANVLTF.

This chain links TRBV28 with TRBJ1-5, with D unclear. The CDR3 consists of 15 residues. Germline V gene sequence: CDR1 MDHEN, CDR2 SYDVKM. V was clipped by 4 bases and J by 5 bases, with 15 bases between them. The CDR3 DNA reads as TGTGCCAGCAGTTCCCCAGCAGGATTGGATCAGCCCCAGCATTTT. This codes for CASSSPAGLDQPQHF.

The chain recombines TRBV19 with TRBJ1-1; D remains ambiguous. The V end was cut by 9 bases, the J end by 4 bases, with 15 bases between. The germline V gene has CDR1 LNHDA and CDR2 SQIVND (reference sequence). The CDR3 is 13 residues long. The chain's CDR3 is CASSGRGGTEAFF. The DNA for the CDR3 is TGTGCCAGCAGTGGACGGGGTGGCACTGAAGCTTTCTTT.

The rearrangement links TRBV5-1 to TRBJ1-2, with TRBD1 as a possible D gene (5 bases). Trimming cost V 1 base and J 5 bases, with 21 bases left between them. This CDR3 comprises 17 residues. Per the germline V gene, CDR1 is SGHRS and CDR2 is YFSETQ. The chain's CDR3 is CASSLWGSSGSTYGYTF. DNA for the CDR3: TGCGCCAGCAGCTTGTGGGGGAGCTCTGGCAGCACATATGGCTACACCTTC. The whole variable domain, filled in from reference TRBV5-1 and TRBJ1-2, reads KAGVTQTPRYLIKTRGQQVTLSCSPISGHRSVSWYQQTPGQGLQFLFEYFSETQRNKGNFPGRFSGRQFSNSRSEMNVSTLELGDSALYLCASSLWGSSGSTYGYTFGSGTRLTVV.

V and J are TRBV6-5 and TRBJ2-7; the match to TRBD1 covers 7 bases. This CDR3 comprises 15 residues. After removal of 6 bases from V and 0 bases from J, the junction contained 8 bases not matched to a gene. CDR1 and CDR2 from the germline V gene are MNHEY and SVGAGI. DNA of the CDR3: TGTGCCAGCAGCTTCGGGACAGTGAGCTCCTACGAGCAGTACTTC. Its translation: CASSFGTVSSYEQYF.

The gene calls are TRBV5-1 and TRBJ1-5; D might be TRBD1 (5 bases). V dropped 8 bases and J dropped 6 bases, with 24 bases sitting between them. This CDR3 region has 16 residues. CDR1 and CDR2 (germline): SGHRS, YFSETQ. The CDR3 protein is CASARGLGADGQPQHF. For the CDR3, the DNA is TGCGCCAGTGCTAGAGGGTTAGGGGCAGACGGTCAGCCCCAGCATTTT.